The clone carrying this TCR beta chain was counted between two and nine times. Its cognate antigen is unknown. The data stem from a study of T cell clones after liver transplantation. In the study overall: TCRbeta sequencing after a pre-transplant mixed lymphocyte reaction identified graft-donor-reactive clones, later tracked in post-transplant blood.

Repertoires were generated with immunoSEQ multiplex PCR, while TCRdb's copy carries only in-frame clones and drops some. Of about 20,000 clones listed, about 83% are singletons. General study points: A significant post-transplant drop in circulating graft-donor-reactive CD4 TCRbeta sequences occurred in most of the 8 subjects.

Trimming shortened V by 5 bases and J by 14 bases, and 16 bases separated the two germline ends. Germline values: CDR1 SNHLY, CDR2 FYNNEI. The CDR3 runs to 13 residues. The clonotype was recovered from a human patient who received a liver transplant. Some T cells could come from the graft donor. The rearrangement links TRBV2 to TRBJ1-6, with D hard to call. The sample in question was CD8+ T cells from blood, obtained less than 70 months after liver transplant. CDR3 protein: CASSPRTDWALHF. The CDR3 DNA follows: TGTGCCAGCAGTCCCCGGACGGATTGGGCCCTCCACTTT.